The 19 T cell receptor beta chains given below trace back to one sample, sequenced in a study of blood T cell repertoires in COVID-19. Only in-frame clones appear in the TCRdb table, and some are missing; sequencing was by immunoSEQ multiplex PCR. The sample lists more than 100,000 clones, approximately 81% occurring once. The sample taken for sequencing was peripheral blood. The source is a woman aged 55-70 years with active or convalescent COVID-19.

This clone occurred once. The genes are TRBV28 and TRBJ2-7, with TRBD1 identical over 8 bases. The germline V gene encodes CDR1 MDHEN and CDR2 SYDVKM. The V gene end was trimmed by 2 bases and the J gene end by 4 bases; junction bases not matched to a gene: 4. This CDR3 comprises 14 residues. The DNA of the CDR3 is TGTGCCAGCAGTTTAGCAGGGGGCCTGTACGAGCAGTACTTC. It translates to CASSLAGGLYEQYF.

This clone was picked up a small number of times. V usage is TRBV2 and J usage is TRBJ2-4, with 8 bases fitting TRBD1. After removal of 6 bases from V and 0 bases from J, the junction contained 7 bases not matched to a gene. The CDR3 extends over 16 amino acids. Germline loops: CDR1 SNHLY, CDR2 FYNNEI. CDR3 bases: TGTGCCAGCAGGAGGACAGGGACGATAGCCAAAAACATTCAGTACTTC. It codes for CASRRTGTIAKNIQYF. The entire variable domain, with the rest obtained from reference TRBV2 and TRBJ2-4, is as follows: EPEVTQTPSHQVTQMGQEVILRCVPISNHLYFYWYRQILGQKVEFLVSFYNNEISEKSEIFDDQFSVERPDGSNFTLKIRSTKLEDSAMYFCASRRTGTIAKNIQYFGAGTRLSVL.

The chain carries TRBV4-2 and TRBJ1-4, with D perhaps TRBD1 (5 bases). There are 14 residues in the CDR3. V was cut by 1 base and J by 7 bases, with 10 bases left in between. Germline V gene sequence: CDR1 LGHNA, CDR2 YNFKEQ. DNA of the CDR3: TGTGCCAGCAGCCAAGGGGGGGAAGGTGAAAAACTGTTTTTT. Amino acids: CASSQGGEGEKLFF.

The chain is built from TRBV28 and TRBJ1-5, with D perhaps TRBD1 (5 bases). CDR3 length: 14 residues. V lost 6 bases and J lost 4, with 13 bases in between. Germline CDR1 and CDR2: MDHEN and SYDVKM. The CDR3 spells CASSPPGVNQPQHF. The CDR3 nucleotides are TGTGCCAGCAGCCCCCCGGGGGTGAATCAGCCCCAGCATTTT.

The chain combines TRBV30 with TRBJ1-6; 7 bases match TRBD1. From germline, CDR1 is GTSNPN and CDR2 SVGIG (reference sequence). V shed 4 bases, J shed 5 bases, and the junction held 2 bases outside the gene matches. The CDR3 runs 13 residues. The CDR3 region is CAWIDRDNSPLHF. The CDR3 bases are TGTGCCTGGATCGACAGGGATAATTCACCCCTCCACTTT.

This clone was seen a single time. This chain joins TRBV6-2 or TRBV6-3 and TRBJ1-4, with TRBD1 matching over 9 bases. CDR3 size: 15 residues. V dropped 4 bases and J dropped 8; count of bases not matched to a gene: 8. Germline CDR1 and CDR2: MNHEY and SVGEGT. The chain's CDR3 is CASSSNRGRYEKLFF. As DNA, the CDR3 is TGTGCCAGCAGTTCCAACAGGGGGCGGTACGAAAAACTGTTTTTT.

This clone appeared a few times. The chain joins TRBV14 to TRBJ2-7; D is unresolved. V was clipped by 1 base and J by 6 bases, with 4 bases between them. The CDR3 runs to 11 residues. Germline V lookup: CDR1 SGHDN, CDR2 FVKESK. This chain's CDR3 is CASSQVAEQYF. The CDR3 DNA sequence: TGTGCCAGCAGCCAAGTAGCCGAGCAGTACTTC.

The genes are TRBV19 and TRBJ2-1; 13 nucleotides align to TRBD2. V was pared by 3 bases and J by 4 bases, with 9 bases of the junction left unmatched. Germline V lookup: CDR1 LNHDA, CDR2 SQIVND (reference sequence). This CDR3 spans 18 amino acids. CDR3 protein: CASSIYSAGLAGYNEQFF. In DNA form, the CDR3 reads TGTGCCAGTAGTATTTATAGCGCGGGACTAGCGGGGTACAATGAGCAGTTCTTC.

The chain recombines TRBV15 with TRBJ1-4; no firm D call. This CDR3 has 11 amino acids. Germline V gene data show CDR1 as LNHNV and CDR2 as YYDKDF (reference sequence). Trimming stripped 6 bases from V and 7 bases from J, with 6 bases between. CDR3 amino acids: CATRTGEKLFF. CDR3 in DNA: TGTGCCACCAGAACGGGTGAAAAACTGTTTTTT.

V usage is TRBV5-4 and J usage is TRBJ2-3, with D perhaps matching TRBD2 (6 bases). Germline CDR1 SGHNT, CDR2 YYREEE (reference sequence). Between the trimmed V and J ends, which lost 3 bases and 2 bases, there was a span of 13 bases. This CDR3 has 15 residues. CDR3 amino acids: CASSYGSGSTDTQYF. The CDR3 DNA sequence: TGTGCCAGCAGCTACGGTAGCGGATCCACAGATACGCAGTATTTT.

This sequence joins TRBV2 and TRBJ1-5; 9 positions match TRBD1. CDR3 size: 17 residues. Germline loops: CDR1 SNHLY, CDR2 FYNNEI. J was trimmed by 2 bases and V by 5 bases; bases with no gene match: 10. DNA for the CDR3: TGTGCCAGCAGTTCCACCGGGACAGGGACGGGCAATCAGCCCCAGCATTTT. This gives the protein CASSSTGTGTGNQPQHF. The full variable domain, completed using reference TRBV2 and TRBJ1-5, is EPEVTQTPSHQVTQMGQEVILRCVPISNHLYFYWYRQILGQKVEFLVSFYNNEISEKSEIFDDQFSVERPDGSNFTLKIRSTKLEDSAMYFCASSSTGTGTGNQPQHFGDGTRLSIL.

The chain joins TRBV7-2 to TRBJ1-1; weak D call: TRBD1 (5 bases). Germline lookup yields CDR1 SGHTA and CDR2 FQGNSA. Trimming removed 4 bases from V and 4 bases from J, with 13 bases in between. This CDR3 is built from 14 residues. CDR3: CASSYYQGSTEAFF. In DNA form, the CDR3 reads TGTGCCAGCAGCTACTACCAGGGATCCACTGAAGCTTTCTTT. The whole variable domain, remainder taken from reference TRBV7-2 and TRBJ1-1, is GAGVSQSPSNKVTEKGKDVELRCDPISGHTALYWYRQSLGQGLEFLIYFQGNSAPDKSGLPSDRFSAERTGGSVSTLTIQRTQQEDSAVYLCASSYYQGSTEAFFGQGTRLTVV.

The chain joins TRBV5-4 to TRBJ1-4, with 8 bases identical to TRBD1. V lost 4 bases and J lost 1; bases outside the gene matches: 15. The V gene's germline CDR1 is SGHNT and CDR2 YYREEE (reference sequence). The CDR3 has 19 amino acids. CDR3 nucleotide sequence: TGTGCCAGCAGCCGGGAACCAATAAGCAGGGGGCTAACTAATGAAAAACTGTTTTTT. The encoded protein is CASSREPISRGLTNEKLFF. Based on the CDR3 plus reference TRBV5-4 and TRBJ1-4, the full variable domain is ETGVTQSPTHLIKTRGQQVTLRCSSQSGHNTVSWYQQALGQGPQFIFQYYREEENGRGNFPPRFSGLQFPNYSSELNVNALELDDSALYLCASSREPISRGLTNEKLFFGSGTQLSVL.

The V gene is TRBV2, the J gene TRBJ1-3; D perhaps matches TRBD1 (5 bases). The germline V gene has CDR1 SNHLY and CDR2 FYNNEI. The germline V and J ends were trimmed by 3 bases and 0 bases, with 9 bases remaining between them. The CDR3 is 15 residues long. CDR3 sequence reads: CASSEGPLSGNTIYF. The CDR3 region has the DNA TGTGCCAGCAGTGAGGGGCCCCTCTCTGGAAACACCATATATTTT.

This chain joins TRBV19 and TRBJ2-2; 9 nucleotides agree with TRBD2. CDR3 length: 15 amino acids. Per the germline V gene, CDR1 is LNHDA and CDR2 is SQIVND (reference sequence). J gave up 7 bases and V 6 bases, and 9 bases lay outside the gene matches. The DNA of the CDR3 is TGTGCCAGTAGAAGGCGGGAGGGAACTCTCGGGGAGCTGTTTTTT. This sequence encodes CASRRREGTLGELFF. Looking up the rest from reference TRBV19 and TRBJ2-2 gives the full variable domain: DGGITQSPKYLFRKEGQNVTLSCEQNLNHDAMYWYRQDPGQGLRLIYYSQIVNDFQKGDIAEGYSVSREKKESFPLTVTSAQKNPTAFYLCASRRREGTLGELFFGEGSRLTVL.

V and J are TRBV6-5 and TRBJ1-1; 9 bases match TRBD1. V was clipped by 3 bases and J by 6 bases; unmatched bases: 5. From germline, CDR1 is MNHEY and CDR2 SVGAGI. This CDR3 contains 14 residues. CDR3 loop: CASSYGQGSSEAFF. As DNA, the CDR3 is TGTGCCAGCAGTTATGGACAGGGGAGCTCTGAAGCTTTCTTT.

V gene TRBV28 combines with J gene TRBJ2-1; 10 nucleotides match TRBD2. The V gene end was trimmed by 8 bases and the J gene end by 6 bases; junction bases not matched to a gene: 10. CDR3 length: 15 residues. Per germline, CDR1 MDHEN and CDR2 SYDVKM. The CDR3 DNA reads TGTGCCAGCGGATTCACTAGCGGGAAACCCAATGAGCAGTTCTTC. Translated, it gives CASGFTSGKPNEQFF.

V gene TRBV27 combines with J gene TRBJ2-2; the D gene is possibly TRBD1 (5 bases). The CDR3 is 14 amino acids. Per germline, CDR1 MNHEY and CDR2 SMNVEV (reference sequence). The ends were cut back, 4 bases at V and 6 bases at J, with 12 bases in the middle. The CDR3 spells CASSSFQGAGELFF. In DNA form, the CDR3 reads TGTGCCAGCAGTTCCTTTCAGGGCGCCGGGGAGCTGTTTTTT.

The chain recombines TRBV4-1 with TRBJ1-2; TRBD1 matches at 9 bases. The CDR3 loop spans 16 amino acids. The germline gives CDR1 MGHRA, CDR2 YSYEKL. Germline trimming cut 0 bases from V and 8 bases from J; bases unmatched to any gene: 10. This chain's CDR3 is CASSQEPGTGTEGYTF. The DNA for the CDR3 is TGCGCCAGCAGCCAAGAGCCCGGGACAGGGACGGAGGGCTACACCTTC.